These T cell receptor beta chains were read from a single sample in a study of T-cell reconstitution after alpha-beta-depleted transplantation in children. TCRdb re-called the PCR reads with MiXCR, one entry per CDR3 protein. The table has some 600,000 distinct CDR3 sequences, around 17% seen once. The input for sequencing was PBMCs from the stem cell graft donor, taken from the stem cell graft. The receptor set was obtained from a human donor who donated a stem cell graft to a child with acute myeloid leukemia. CDR3s include the opening cysteine and the closing phenylalanine or tryptophan. D genes are given only for firm matches. Rows give clone size only sometimes, using once, few, many, or a class for an expanded clone.

>-|TRBJ1-1|-|TRBV20-1
TGCAGTGCTAGAGGAGGGGGGAGGAAGAACACTGAAGCTTTCTTT
CSARGGGRKNTEAFF
>TRBD1|TRBJ1-3|-|TRBV7-2
TGTGCCAGCAGCTGGGACAGGGGGCAGGGAAACACCATATATTTT
CASSWDRGQGNTIYF
>-|TRBJ1-5|many|TRBV20-1
TGCAGTGCTGAAACCACTACAGGAGTATATAGCAATCAGCCCCAGCATTTT
CSAETTTGVYSNQPQHF
>TRBD1|TRBJ2-2|-|TRBV12-3/TRBV12-4
TGTGCCAGCAGTTTATACAGGGGGCATAGCACCGGGGAGCTGTTTTTT
CASSLYRGHSTGELFF
>-|TRBJ1-4|-|TRBV7-2
TGTGCCAGCAGCTTAACCAGGGCTGAAAAACTGTTTTTT
CASSLTRAEKLFF
>TRBD2|TRBJ2-1|many|TRBV7-2
TGTGCCAGCAACCCTGAGCGGGGACCTAACAATGAGCAGTTCTTC
CASNPERGPNNEQFF
>-|TRBJ2-1|many|TRBV30
TGTGCCTGGAACCACGGCTCCTACAATGAGCAGTTCTTC
CAWNHGSYNEQFF
>-|TRBJ2-3|many|TRBV7-2
TGTGCCAGCAGCTCCCGGACAGCCTTAAGCACAGATACGCAGTATTTT
CASSSRTALSTDTQYF
>TRBD1|TRBJ2-3|many|TRBV20-1
TGCAGTGCTCTACGACAGGGTCCAACCACAGATACGCAGTATTTT
CSALRQGPTTDTQYF
>-|TRBJ2-3|-|TRBV20-1
TGCAGCGCTAGGGATTCCGGAGGAAGGACAGATACGCAGTATTTT
CSARDSGGRTDTQYF
>-|TRBJ1-2|-|TRBV7-2
TGTGCCAGCAGCCAGTGGGCCGAAAACTATGGCTACACCTTC
CASSQWAENYGYTF
>-|TRBJ2-3|-|TRBV27
TGTGCCAGCAGTCTCGGACAGCCCCCAGATACGCAGTATTTT
CASSLGQPPDTQYF
>TRBD2|TRBJ2-1|many|TRBV10-3
TGTGCCATCATGGGACTAGCGGGGGGGCCAAATGAGCAGTTCTTC
CAIMGLAGGPNEQFF
>-|TRBJ1-5|-|TRBV4-3
TGCGCCAGCAGCCAAGATCACGAATATGGCCAGCCCCAGCATTTT
CASSQDHEYGQPQHF
>TRBD2|TRBJ2-4|few|TRBV5-3
TGTGCCAGAAGACTTGGGCCGGGACTAGCGGGGGATCTAGCCAAAAACATTCAGTACTTC
CARRLGPGLAGDLAKNIQYF
>-|TRBJ1-2|few|TRBV4-2
TGTGCCAGCAGCCAAGATTTTGGGGTATTGGACTATGGCTACACCTTC
CASSQDFGVLDYGYTF
>-|TRBJ2-1|-|TRBV10-2
TGCGCCAGCAGGCGAACTACGGGCGAGCAGTTCTTC
CASRRTTGEQFF
>-|TRBJ2-5|many|TRBV20-1
TGCAGTGCTCGGTCGAGTAGTGGGTCAGAGACCCAGTACTTC
CSARSSSGSETQYF
>-|TRBJ1-4|few|TRBV7-9
TGTGCCAGCAGCTTAGCTGTGGGGCTTGGTGAAAAACTGTTTTTT
CASSLAVGLGEKLFF
>-|TRBJ2-2|few|TRBV7-6
TGTGCCAGCAGCCCTAGACAGCGAAACACCGGGGAGCTGTTTTTT
CASSPRQRNTGELFF
>-|TRBJ2-5|many|TRBV20-1
TGCAGTGCTAGAGATCGGCCCGTGGAGACCCAGTACTTC
CSARDRPVETQYF
>-|TRBJ1-1|many|TRBV5-1
TGCGCCAGCAGCTACAGGGAGATGAACACTGAAGCTTTCTTT
CASSYREMNTEAFF
>TRBD2|TRBJ2-1|few|TRBV5-1
TGCGCCAGCAGCTCCTTAGCGGGGCCCTACAATGAGCAGTTCTTC
CASSSLAGPYNEQFF
>-|TRBJ2-1|many|TRBV20-1
TGCAGTGCTAGAGATGTAGACCGTGAGCAGTTCTTC
CSARDVDREQFF
>TRBD1|TRBJ1-1|few|TRBV12-3/TRBV12-4
TGTGCCAGCAGTTTAATCTGGGGGGGACAGGGGAGCACTGAAGCTTTCTTT
CASSLIWGGQGSTEAFF
>-|TRBJ2-2|-|TRBV20-1
TGCCGTGCTAGATCCCAGACTATCACCGGGGAGCTGTTTTTT
CRARSQTITGELFF
>-|TRBJ1-5|few|TRBV6-5
TGTGCCAGCAGTTACTCCCGGCCAGGTAGCAATCAGCCCCAGCATTTT
CASSYSRPGSNQPQHF
>TRBD1|TRBJ2-5|-|TRBV28
TGTGCCAGCAACACCTTATCAGGGGGCAGGACCCAGTACTTC
CASNTLSGGRTQYF
>-|TRBJ1-5|-|TRBV28
TGTGCCAGCTCCGTAGGGCCCACAAACAAGCCCCAGCATTTT
CASSVGPTNKPQHF
>-|TRBJ2-7|-|TRBV30
TGTGCCTGGGACACCGGGAGCTCCTACGAGCAGTACTTC
CAWDTGSSYEQYF
>-|TRBJ2-3|few|TRBV10-3
TGTGCCATCAGAGCACTTTTCTCTTCAGATACGCAGTATTTT
CAIRALFSSDTQYF
>-|TRBJ1-1|many|TRBV12-3/TRBV12-4
TGTGCCAGCAGTCCGCGACAGCGTGAAGCTTTCTTT
CASSPRQREAFF
>-|TRBJ2-3|few|TRBV6-1
TGTGCCGGGAGGACTGGTAGGATTACAGATACGCAGTATTTT
CAGRTGRITDTQYF
>-|TRBJ1-2|many|TRBV7-2
TGTGCCAGCAGCTTAGTACAAGGCTATGGCTACACCTTC
CASSLVQGYGYTF
>-|TRBJ1-6|many|TRBV4-3
TGCGCCAGCAGCCAAGATCTAGCGAATTCACCCCTCCACTTT
CASSQDLANSPLHF
>-|TRBJ2-7|many|TRBV13
TGTGCCAGCAGCCTTTGGGGCAGAAGCTACGAGCAGTACTTC
CASSLWGRSYEQYF
>TRBD1|TRBJ1-6|-|TRBV27
TGTGCCAGCAGTTTCAGCCCCCAGGGGGATTCACCCCTCCACTTT
CASSFSPQGDSPLHF
>-|TRBJ2-7|-|TRBV25-1
TGTGCCAGCAGTGAACCTGGGACACGCTCCTACGAGCAGTACTTC
CASSEPGTRSYEQYF
>-|TRBJ1-1|few|TRBV5-1
TGCGCCAGCAGCTACGACAGCTCCGGGAACACTGAAGCTTTCTTT
CASSYDSSGNTEAFF
>-|TRBJ1-2|many|TRBV20-1
TGCAGTGCCCCGCGGACAGCTGATGGCTACACCTTC
CSAPRTADGYTF
>-|TRBJ2-2|few|TRBV5-1
TGCGCCAGCAGCGCCGGACCAACCGTCGGGGAGCTGTTTTTT
CASSAGPTVGELFF
>TRBD2|TRBJ2-3|-|TRBV19
TGTGCCAGTAGTCGGGGGGAGCTAGCGGGGGGGAATACGCAGTATTTT
CASSRGELAGGNTQYF
>-|TRBJ2-2|few|TRBV24-1
TGTGCCACCAGTCCTTCTAGCGCCGGGGAGCTGTTTTTT
CATSPSSAGELFF
>TRBD2|TRBJ2-3|many|TRBV20-1
TGCAGTGCCACAAACCCCCTAGCGGGGGCCGAGGATACGCAGTATTTT
CSATNPLAGAEDTQYF
>-|TRBJ2-3|-|TRBV12-3/TRBV12-4
TGTGCCAGCAGTTTTTTTTCCGGTACGCAGTATTTT
CASSFFSGTQYF
>-|TRBJ2-1|-|TRBV6-2/TRBV6-3
TGTGCCAGCACTCGAGAGAGTCCTCCCTACAATGAGCAGTTCTTC
CASTRESPPYNEQFF
>TRBD1|TRBJ1-2|few|TRBV7-2
TGTGCCAGCAGCGAACCGGGACAGGGGGTCTATGGCTACACCTTC
CASSEPGQGVYGYTF